Following are 5 T cell receptor beta chains from one sample sequenced in a study of molecular identifiers for immune sequencing clone quantification. TCRdb reanalysed the PCR reads using MiXCR and keeps one entry per CDR3 protein. In the table there are some 590,000 distinct CDR3 sequences, approximately 24% of which are singletons. The sample comprised naive CD8+ T cells from blood, with Jurkat cell RNA spiked in. Subset noted: FACS-sorted CD8+CD4-CCR7+CD45RA+ naive T cells. These receptors all come from a human donor in good health. Some libraries in this study had Jurkat cell RNA spiked in.

This clonotype has a handful of counts. The chain links TRBV20-1 to TRBJ2-3; 11 positions agree with TRBD2. Unmatched junction bases numbered 11, after V lost 6 bases and J lost 0 bases. The length of the CDR3 is 17 residues. Germline lookup yields CDR1 DFQATT and CDR2 SNEGSKA (reference sequence). The CDR3 nucleotides are TGCAGTGCCGCGCCCATGACTAGCGGGGTGAGCACAGATACGCAGTATTTT. It codes for CSAAPMTSGVSTDTQYF.

V and J are TRBV20-1 and TRBJ2-1; either TRBD1 or TRBD2 may fit D (7 bases each). CDR3 length: 16 residues. Germline-derived CDR1 and CDR2 are DFQATT and SNEGSKA (reference sequence). V lost 3 bases to trimming and J lost 5 bases, with 20 bases between them. CDR3 region: CSASTWRSGTDNEQFF. In DNA form, the CDR3 reads TGCAGTGCTAGTACGTGGAGAAGCGGGACAGACAATGAGCAGTTCTTC.

The sample holds many counts of this clonotype. The genes are TRBV20-1 and TRBJ1-1; no clear D. Between the trimmed V and J ends, which lost 3 bases and 4 bases, there was a span of 9 bases. The CDR3 is 12 amino acids. Germline lookup yields CDR1 DFQATT and CDR2 SNEGSKA (reference sequence). The CDR3 loop is CSARDLGTEAFF. The DNA of the CDR3 is TGCAGTGCTAGGGACCTCGGCACTGAAGCTTTCTTT.

This clonotype was counted ten times or more. The chain couples TRBV6-2 or TRBV6-3 to TRBJ2-2; 9 bases fit TRBD2. Germline V lookup: CDR1 MNHEY, CDR2 SVGEGT. With 5 bases clipped from V and 4 bases from J, the junction kept 8 bases outside the gene matches. The CDR3 covers 16 residues. CDR3 in DNA: TGTGCCAGCAGTCCGTGGACTAGCGATTCCACCGGGGAGCTGTTTTTT. This encodes CASSPWTSDSTGELFF.

This clonotype was recorded a few times. The rearrangement uses TRBV19 and TRBJ2-2; weak D call: TRBD1 (6 bases). The CDR3 extends over 17 amino acids. Germline lookup yields CDR1 LNHDA and CDR2 SQIVND (reference sequence). Trimming took 3 bases from V and 5 from J, leaving 19 bases between them. The CDR3 region is CASSMGQGIVETGELFF. CDR3 bases: TGTGCCAGTAGTATGGGCCAGGGGATCGTAGAAACCGGGGAGCTGTTTTTT.